This entry is about one T cell receptor beta chain. The data were obtained in a study of human CD8 memory T cell subsets. The CDR3 loop spans 16 amino acids. CDR1 and CDR2 (germline): SGHVS, FNYEAQ. UMI-labeled 5' RACE generated the TCR beta libraries. TCRdb re-called the 5' RACE reads and gives one entry per CDR3 protein, without DNA. The repertoire table contains some 5,400 distinct CDR3 sequences. This TCR came from a human donor in good health. The sequenced sample was CD8+ effector memory T cells (TEM) sorted from PBMCs. The subset here: effector memory CD8 T cells, CCR7- CD45RO+ CD95+. The gene calls are TRBV7-6 and TRBJ2-3; TCRdb outputs TRBD2, but without DNA this stays unchecked. CDR3 protein: CASSLVQRGATDTQYF.